This T cell receptor beta chain was identified in a study of CD8+CD57+ T cells in acquired aplastic anemia. Study information: DNA recovered from sorted CD4+ and CD8+ cells had a mean of approximately 3 ug.

Sequencing was done on patients that had shown CD8+CD57+ cell expansion by flow cytometry. Patients were untreated when blood was sampled. The table lists this clonotype with many counts. Profiles of TCR beta VDJ and CDR3 were generated from a genomic DNA template. TCRdb analysed the reads with MiXCR anew, one entry per CDR3 protein. The table records about 220,000 distinct CDR3 sequences, more than 40% of them present only once. This CDR3 comprises 15 residues. Germline CDR1 is SGHRS and CDR2 is YFSETQ. The V gene end was trimmed by 0 bases and the J gene end by 5 bases; junction bases not matched to a gene: 8.

The TCR was taken from a human donor with aplastic anemia. The sequencing sample was made of sorted CD4+, CD8+, or CD8+CD57+ T cells (not recorded which) from PBMCs. The rearrangement uses TRBV5-1 and TRBJ2-7, with TRBD1 matching over 7 bases. CDR3 protein: CASSLDSGGFDEQYF. For the CDR3, the DNA is TGCGCCAGCAGCTTGGATTCAGGGGGTTTCGACGAGCAGTACTTC.